This T cell receptor beta chain was identified during a study of OX40 agonist ivuxolimab in advanced cancers. Some background on the complete study: Ivuxolimab was a fully human IgG2 agonistic monoclonal antibody targeting the costimulatory receptor OX40 (CD134). The point of sequencing TCRbeta in the periphery was to test whether ivuxolimab changed TCR sequence diversity and drove clonal T-cell expansion. Among the 50 to 55 dose-escalation patients, about 20 had hepatocellular carcinoma, roughly 15 melanoma, 9 renal cell carcinoma and 9 head and neck cancer. Intravenous ivuxolimab was administered to patients every 2 weeks at six dose levels: 0.01, 0.1, 0.3, 1.5, 3 and 10 mg/kg. The paper covers the monotherapy dose-escalation part of the phase I ivuxolimab trial, which included N of about 50 patients. A male proportion of roughly 80% and a mean age of approximately 58 years, ranging from 23 to 79, were recorded for the dose-escalation cohort. Patients were allowed to have had prior anti-PD-1, anti-PD-L1 or anti-CTLA-4 therapy, and around two fifths of the dose-escalation patients had been treated with checkpoint inhibitors. Partial responses occurred in three dose-escalation patients: two with cutaneous melanoma and one with hepatocellular carcinoma.

Concerning this clone itself: No antigen is known for it. The sample holds no much larger clone one base away, and base qualities are not on file.

V is cut back by 6 bases and J by 3 bases, with 11 bases in the junction unmatched. From cysteine to phenylalanine, the CDR3 is 17 amino acids long. The DNA shown is the 51-base CDR3, in frame from base 1. The germline V gene specifies SGHRS as CDR1 and YFSETQ as CDR2. To sequence the TCRbeta CDR3 region, genomic DNA was isolated from the sorted cells. TCRbeta CDR3 regions were sequenced using the immunoSEQ Assay. TCRdb re-hosts the immuneACCESS table, in-frame sequences only. Its copies lack some clones; in the studies checked, an unresolved V gene accounts for under half of them, and the cause for the rest is not known. The sample data list about 96,000 clones, and 90% of these were observed just once. The ten largest clonotypes hold around 1.5% of the sample. Beyond this particular receptor, the publication reports: Low levels of normalized T-cell clonal expansion were also seen in some nonresponding patients. Partial responders in the 0.1-3.0 mg/kg groups had among the lowest normalized peripheral clonal expansion, especially among CD8+ T cells. At doses of 0.1 to 3.0 mg/kg, clonal expansion of both CD4+ and CD8+ T cells in blood was seen between baseline and week 6. On average, CD8+ T cells showed more expanded clones than CD4+ T cells after ivuxolimab. The antigen specificity of the clonally expanded peripheral T cells was not determined.

The trial excluded patients who had a history of autoimmune disease or who were on systemic immunosuppression. In every dose cohort, peripheral blood was drawn for TCR sequencing at baseline, cycle 4 day 1, and cycle 7 day 1. Samples were obtained from an open-label, multicenter, first-in-human phase I dose-escalation trial of ivuxolimab. Adults with locally advanced or metastatic melanoma, renal cell carcinoma, hepatocellular carcinoma or head and neck squamous cell carcinoma were enrolled in the trial. Before TCR sequencing, CD4+ and CD8+ T cells were separately sorted from peripheral blood. The sequence joins TRBV5-1 to TRBJ2-1; 11 junctional bases match TRBD2. The origin of this receptor is an adult with an advanced solid tumor such as melanoma, head and neck, liver or kidney cancer. The material sequenced was CD4+ or CD8+ T cells sorted from blood, taken in a trial of the OX40 agonist ivuxolimab. The nucleotide sequence is given as TGCGCCAGCACTACCACTCTTCTAGCGGGGGGCTACAATGAGCAGTTCTTC. It encodes CASTTTLLAGGYNEQFF.